This T cell receptor beta chain was sequenced in a study of shared clonotypes between healthy human individuals (TCRdb year 2020). About the investigation overall: The cohort included three men and a couple of women between 18 and 49 years of age. The study deeply sequenced blood TCR repertoires of five healthy adults to estimate repertoire size and the extent of clonotype sharing between individuals. To increase sequencing depth and limit assay-specific biases, TCR repertoire library preparation and sequencing were carried out by different laboratories using diverse techniques. For each donor, CD4 naive and CD4 memory were each given three plates, CD8 naive was given two plates, and CD8 memory was given one plate. Each donor's leukapheresis produced roughly between about 0.9 and 9.5 billion PBMCs. Study-wide findings and limitations: Because the study included only a small number of donors, the genetic and exposure-history diversity represented was limited. Sharing across a few donors was observed for around 5% of naive CD4, 3% to 3.5% of naive CD8, roughly 2.4% of memory CD4, and around 0.44% of memory CD8 clonotypes. Sampling was limited to blood, and TCR repertoires in tissue likely differ from TCR repertoires in blood. Rarefaction of sorted-subset datasets indicated incomplete sequencing despite the large sequencing depth. Clonotypes shared by all four sorted-subset donors showed higher generation probabilities than non-shared clonotypes. Pairwise subsampling led to the expectation that sequencing depth would affect the degree of clonotype sharing among donors. Naive subsets generally had larger estimated clonotype richness than memory subsets.

Using the deep immunoSEQ assay, TCR CDR3 regions were amplified from genomic DNA by multiplex PCR. Genomic DNA extracted from each cell subset was distributed evenly over all wells of several immunoSEQ 96-well plates, and each plate served as one replicate. For sorted subsets, roughly 200 ng of genomic DNA, equivalent to some 33,000 T cell genomes, went into each replicate PCR. The purified libraries were quantified using a Qubit 3.0 fluorometer, sized with a Bioanalyzer 2100, and then quantified again using the KAPA Library Quantification kit. A separate single-read 150-cycle Illumina NextSeq 550 flow cell was used to sequence each immunoSEQ 96-well plate. The authors processed their data as follows. Because only junctional sequences without quality scores were contained in the immunoSEQ output, filtering matching that applied to full-length reads could not be performed. Sequences were annotated with PyIR, a Python wrapper for IgBLAST v1.9, and V/J genes and CDR3 were assigned using IMGT germline references. Reads with weak V/J assignments (E-value above 1e-6), missing CDR3, stop codons, out-of-frame junctions, or ambiguous translated residues were removed. V3J clonotypes were defined by identical inferred V gene, J gene, and CDR3 amino acid sequence. The percentage overlap between two repertoires was calculated by dividing the number of shared unique clonotypes by the size of the smaller repertoire. Repertoire richness was assessed with RTK rarefaction, the Chao1 estimator, and Recon v2.1 estimates of unobserved clonotypes. Generation probabilities for all TCRbeta clonotypes obtained by the gDNA method from a few donors were computed using OLGA. Sourced from immuneACCESS, this table was stored by TCRdb with only in-frame sequences that have V and J called. A share of the clones is absent; for the studies checked, an unresolved V gene accounts for under half, and the remainder has no known explanation. V, J and clone size derive from that table, while D and trimming were established from the DNA sequence. Present in this sample are approximately 2.5 million clones, more than 85% of which were seen just once. The ten largest clonotypes hold around 0.37% of the sample.

The donors were healthy, HIV-negative adults with no recently reported acute infections or vaccinations. Every donor was a Caucasian adult residing in Nashville, Tennessee, USA. CD4+ T cells were enriched by magnetic negative selection; naive cells were then positively selected on CD45RA, and the negative fraction formed the memory subset. After blood collection by leukapheresis, PBMCs were isolated using Ficoll-Histopaque density gradient centrifugation and then cryopreserved in the vapor phase of liquid nitrogen. Analytical flow cytometry was used to check the purity and quantity of every magnetically sorted T cell population. Genomic DNA was isolated from each sorted fraction and quantified by UV absorbance on a Nanodrop 2000c. Clipping removes 4 bases from V and 0 bases from J, with 6 as the unmatched junction base count. The CDR3 numbers 16 residues from cysteine through phenylalanine. The DNA shown is the 48-base CDR3, in frame from base 1. CDR1 and CDR2 are read off the germline V gene (reference sequence) as SEHNR and FQNEAQ.

On this clone: The specificity of this receptor is unknown. Per-base qualities were not stored, and no clone one base away is much larger.

This sequence uses TRBV7-9 and TRBJ1-3, with 7 junctional bases fitting TRBD1. The sequence derives from a young man in good health. Some clones in this sample may be carry-over from other donors' samples. Sequences were obtained from naive CD4+ T cells from PBMCs. The cell subset or site label for this specimen denotes: CD45RA+ positively selected. The CDR3 amino acid sequence is: CASSSGQVYSGNTIYF. DNA sequence: TGTGCCAGCAGCTCCGGACAGGTTTACTCTGGAAACACCATATATTTT.